These 16 T cell receptor beta chains were sequenced from one sample in a study of blood T cells in healthy people across ages. Through a sample-barcoded 5' primer and a J-beta primer mix, a second PCR was run for about 6 to 11 cycles. TCRdb fed the 5' RACE reads into MiXCR, producing one record per CDR3 protein. Among about a million distinct CDR3 sequences listed, about 51% were seen once. The sample comprised blood. The receptors were gathered from a woman aged 55-75 years in good health.

The genes are TRBV5-1 and TRBJ2-2, with a possible D match to TRBD1 (6 bases). The CDR3 totals 14 residues. V was pared by 0 bases and J by 7 bases, with 10 bases between. Germline assignment: CDR1 SGHRS and CDR2 YFSETQ. CDR3 loop: CASSLDRVDGELFF. The CDR3 region has the DNA TGCGCCAGCAGCTTGGACAGGGTTGACGGGGAGCTGTTTTTT.

CDR3 sequence reads: CASSSGPLPRGEQYF. CDR3 sequence (DNA): TGTGCCAGCAGCTCAGGGCCCCTACCGCGCGGTGAGCAGTACTTC. The chain recombines TRBV7-2 with TRBJ2-5; maybe TRBD1 (5 bases). The CDR3 extends over 15 amino acids. Germline lookup yields CDR1 SGHTA and CDR2 FQGNSA. The ends were cut back, 4 bases at V and 11 bases at J, with 23 bases in the middle.

V is TRBV29-1 and J is TRBJ2-7, with D possibly being TRBD1 (6 bases). The CDR3 loop spans 13 amino acids. CDR1 and CDR2 from the germline V gene are SQVTM and ANQGSEA. V lost 4 bases, J lost 4 bases, and 14 bases lay in between. CDR3 coding DNA: TGCAGCGTTGCCCAGAACAGGGCTTACGAGCAGTACTTC. This codes for CSVAQNRAYEQYF.

This sequence joins TRBV6-1 and TRBJ2-4; D ambiguous. The assigned J gene may be wrong: the sequence end matches TRBJ2-5 better. The CDR3 spans 14 residues. Germline CDR1 reads MNHNS; CDR2 reads SASEGT. The CDR3 here is CASSGVGIQETQYF. The CDR3 nucleotides are TGTGCCAGCAGTGGCGTCGGAATCCAAGAGACCCAGTACTTC.

This clonotype was recorded a few times. The chain employs TRBV5-1 and TRBJ2-5; D possibly matches TRBD1 or TRBD2 (6 bases each). The length of the CDR3 is 16 residues. The V and J ends lost 4 bases and 2 bases respectively, with 18 bases between them. Per germline, CDR1 SGHRS and CDR2 YFSETQ. The CDR3 here is CASSLTVSGAQETQYF. The CDR3 nucleotides read TGCGCCAGCAGCCTGACCGTTTCGGGGGCGCAAGAGACCCAGTACTTC.

The table lists this clonotype with a few counts. This chain connects TRBV29-1 to TRBJ1-1, with D hard to call. The CDR3 loop spans 11 amino acids. Per germline, CDR1 SQVTM and CDR2 ANQGSEA. With 2 bases removed from V and 4 bases from J, the gap between germline ends came to 5 bases. Here the CDR3 DNA reads TGCAGCGTTGAAAGGAGCACTGAAGCTTTCTTT. Translating it yields CSVERSTEAFF.

The chain recombines TRBV10-3 with TRBJ2-7, with a weak D call TRBD2 (8 bases). CDR3 length: 14 residues. The germline V gene encodes CDR1 ENHRY and CDR2 SYGVKD. V shed 6 bases and J shed 7 bases, with 19 bases lying between them. The CDR3 reads CAISPGQSGGEQYF. Here the CDR3 DNA reads TGTGCCATCAGCCCGGGACAGAGCGGGGGTGAGCAGTACTTC.

This clonotype was counted a few times. The chain has TRBV7-2 and TRBJ2-1; D gene ambiguous. CDR1 SGHTA and CDR2 FQGNSA come from the germline V gene. The CDR3 consists of 15 residues. V lost 1 base to trimming and J lost 5 bases, with 12 bases between them. The CDR3 nucleotides are TGTGCCAGCAGCTTAGTACTTCTACTAAACAATGAGCAGTTCTTC. This sequence encodes CASSLVLLLNNEQFF.

The chain uses TRBV6-2 or TRBV6-3 and TRBJ2-1; TRBD1 matches 7 bases. Germline lookup yields CDR1 MNHEY and CDR2 SVGEGT. The trim removed 5 bases at V and 14 bases at J, leaving 12 bases unmatched. This CDR3 has 13 amino acids. CDR3 DNA: TGTGCCAGCAGTGACCCGTGGACAGGACTCAAGTTCTTC. As protein: CASSDPWTGLKFF.

The chain is built from TRBV7-2 and TRBJ2-5, with D possibly matching TRBD2 (5 bases). The V end was cut by 5 bases, the J end by 3 bases, with 16 bases between. The V gene's germline CDR1 is SGHTA and CDR2 FQGNSA. The CDR3 spans 15 residues. The CDR3 DNA is TGTGCCAGCAGCCGCCCCCGGGGTGGAGAAGAGACCCAGTACTTC. Translating gives CASSRPRGGEETQYF.

This clonotype was seen a handful of times. One end of the junction fails to match germline, which may point to a read error. This chain joins TRBV12-5 and TRBJ2-3; D unclear. Germline loops: CDR1 LGHNT, CDR2 FRNRAP. CDR3 length equals 13 residues. CDR3 nucleotides: TGTGCTAGTGGTTATCAAGGGCCAGAAACGCAGTATTTT. Translating gives CASGYQGPETQYF.

The chain employs TRBV5-1 and TRBJ2-5; D is unresolved. The J call may be mistaken, given a closer DNA end match to TRBJ2-7. CDR3 length equals 13 residues. Germline lookup yields CDR1 SGHRS and CDR2 YFSETQ. CDR3 coding DNA: TGCGCCAGCAGACAGACCTCCGGTTCCGAGCAGTACTTC. As protein: CASRQTSGSEQYF.

The chain employs TRBV2 and TRBJ2-5; D is unclear. Germline V gene data show CDR1 as SNHLY and CDR2 as FYNNEI. V was shortened by 6 bases and J by 5 bases, with 16 bases between the two germline ends. The CDR3 spans 14 residues. The CDR3 spells CASRFPGSRETQYF. The CDR3 region has the DNA TGTGCCAGCAGATTCCCCGGCTCCAGGGAGACCCAGTACTTC.

The table lists this clonotype with a few counts. The chain employs TRBV7-2 and TRBJ2-5; TRBD1 agrees at 7 bases. This CDR3 spans 16 amino acids. Germline-derived CDR1 and CDR2 are SGHTA and FQGNSA. Trimming removed 2 bases from V and 5 bases from J; junction bases left unmatched: 11. The CDR3 loop reads CASSLRRQGLGETQYF. DNA for the CDR3: TGTGCCAGCAGCTTACGCCGACAGGGCCTTGGCGAGACCCAGTACTTC.

The chain couples TRBV3-1 to TRBJ2-3; D is unclear. CDR1 is LGHDT, CDR2 YNNKEL, per germline (reference sequence). V dropped 4 bases and J dropped 5 bases, with 10 bases sitting between them. The CDR3 length is 13 residues. DNA of the CDR3: TGTGCCAGCAGCCCGATGACGGGAGATACGCAGTATTTT. Protein: CASSPMTGDTQYF.

The rearrangement joins TRBV4-1 to TRBJ2-1, with a weak D call TRBD2 (6 bases). The CDR3 has 13 residues. Trimming removed 8 bases at V and 13 bases at J, with 21 bases between. Per germline, CDR1 MGHRA and CDR2 YSYEKL. This CDR3 reads CASAAGVVETQFF. In DNA form, the CDR3 reads TGCGCCAGCGCAGCGGGTGTGGTTGAGACCCAGTTCTTC.